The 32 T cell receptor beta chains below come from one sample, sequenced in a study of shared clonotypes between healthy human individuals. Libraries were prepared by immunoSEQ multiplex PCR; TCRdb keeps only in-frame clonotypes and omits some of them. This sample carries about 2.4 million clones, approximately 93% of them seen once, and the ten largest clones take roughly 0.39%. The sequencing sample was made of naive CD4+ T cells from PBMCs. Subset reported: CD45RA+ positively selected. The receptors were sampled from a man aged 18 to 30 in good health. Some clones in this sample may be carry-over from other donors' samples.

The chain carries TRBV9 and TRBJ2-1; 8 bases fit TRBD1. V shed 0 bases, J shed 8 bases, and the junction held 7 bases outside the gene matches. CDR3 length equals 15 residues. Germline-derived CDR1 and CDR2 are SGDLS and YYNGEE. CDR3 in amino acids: CASSVGTGSLYEQFF. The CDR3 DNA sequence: TGTGCCAGCAGCGTAGGGACAGGGTCCCTATATGAGCAGTTCTTC. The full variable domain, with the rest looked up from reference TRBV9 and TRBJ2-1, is DSGVTQTPKHLITATGQRVTLRCSPRSGDLSVYWYQQSLDQGLQFLIQYYNGEERAKGNILERFSAQQFPDLHSELNLSSLELGDSALYFCASSVGTGSLYEQFFGPGTRLTVL.

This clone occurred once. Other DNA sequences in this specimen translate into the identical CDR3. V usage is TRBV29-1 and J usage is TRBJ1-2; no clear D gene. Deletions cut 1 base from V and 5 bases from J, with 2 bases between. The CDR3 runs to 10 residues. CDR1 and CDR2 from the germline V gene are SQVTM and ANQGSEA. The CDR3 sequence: CSVEGYGYTF. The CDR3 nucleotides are TGCAGCGTTGAAGGTTATGGCTACACCTTC.

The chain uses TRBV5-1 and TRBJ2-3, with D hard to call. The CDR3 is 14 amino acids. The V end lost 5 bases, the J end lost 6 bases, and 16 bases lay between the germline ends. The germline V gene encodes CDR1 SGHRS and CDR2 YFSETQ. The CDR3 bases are TGCGCCAGCAGTTCGGACCTGGGGATGGATACGCAGTATTTT. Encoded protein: CASSSDLGMDTQYF.

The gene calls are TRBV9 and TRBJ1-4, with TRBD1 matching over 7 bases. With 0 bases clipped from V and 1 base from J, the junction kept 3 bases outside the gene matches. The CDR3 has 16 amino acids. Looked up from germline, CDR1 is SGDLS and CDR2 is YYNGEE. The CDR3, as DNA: TGTGCCAGCAGCGTAGACAGGGGACTAACTAATGAAAAACTGTTTTTT. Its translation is CASSVDRGLTNEKLFF. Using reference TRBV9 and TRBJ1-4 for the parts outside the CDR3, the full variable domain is DSGVTQTPKHLITATGQRVTLRCSPRSGDLSVYWYQQSLDQGLQFLIQYYNGEERAKGNILERFSAQQFPDLHSELNLSSLELGDSALYFCASSVDRGLTNEKLFFGSGTQLSVL.

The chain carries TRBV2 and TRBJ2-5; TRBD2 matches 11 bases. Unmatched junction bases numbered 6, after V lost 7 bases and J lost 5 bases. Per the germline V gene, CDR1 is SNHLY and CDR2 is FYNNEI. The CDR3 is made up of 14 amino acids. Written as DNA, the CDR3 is TGTGCCAGCACCAGACTAGCGGGAACTGAGACCCAGTACTTC. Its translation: CASTRLAGTETQYF.

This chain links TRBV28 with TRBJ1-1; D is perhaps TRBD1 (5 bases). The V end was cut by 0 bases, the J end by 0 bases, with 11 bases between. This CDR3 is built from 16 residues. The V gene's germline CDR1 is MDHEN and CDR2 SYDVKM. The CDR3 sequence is CASSLWQGRLNTEAFF. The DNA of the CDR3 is TGTGCCAGCAGTTTATGGCAGGGAAGGCTGAACACTGAAGCTTTCTTT.

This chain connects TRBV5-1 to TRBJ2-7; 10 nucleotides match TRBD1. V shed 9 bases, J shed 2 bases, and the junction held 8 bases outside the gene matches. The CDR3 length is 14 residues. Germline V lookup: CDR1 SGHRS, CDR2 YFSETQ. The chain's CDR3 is CATHPTGGPYEQYF. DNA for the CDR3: TGCGCCACCCACCCGACAGGGGGCCCCTACGAGCAGTACTTC.

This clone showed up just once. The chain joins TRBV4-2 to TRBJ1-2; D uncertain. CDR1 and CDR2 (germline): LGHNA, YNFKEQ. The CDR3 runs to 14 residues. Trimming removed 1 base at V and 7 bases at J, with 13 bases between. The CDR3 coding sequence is TGTGCCAGCAGCCAAGGTCGGGGAGTTTCTGGCTACACCTTC. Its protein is CASSQGRGVSGYTF.

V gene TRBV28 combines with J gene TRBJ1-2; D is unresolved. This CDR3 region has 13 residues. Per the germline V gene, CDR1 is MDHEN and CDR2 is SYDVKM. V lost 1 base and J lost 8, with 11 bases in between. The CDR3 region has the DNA TGTGCCAGCAGTTTATTGGCCGGGCCCGGCTACACCTTC. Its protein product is CASSLLAGPGYTF.

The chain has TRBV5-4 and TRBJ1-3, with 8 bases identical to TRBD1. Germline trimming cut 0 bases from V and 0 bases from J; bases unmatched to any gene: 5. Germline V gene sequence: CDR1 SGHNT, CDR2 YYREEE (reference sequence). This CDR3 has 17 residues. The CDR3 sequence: CASSLGGQGGSGNTIYF. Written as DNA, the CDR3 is TGTGCCAGCAGCTTGGGCGGACAGGGAGGCTCTGGAAACACCATATATTTT.

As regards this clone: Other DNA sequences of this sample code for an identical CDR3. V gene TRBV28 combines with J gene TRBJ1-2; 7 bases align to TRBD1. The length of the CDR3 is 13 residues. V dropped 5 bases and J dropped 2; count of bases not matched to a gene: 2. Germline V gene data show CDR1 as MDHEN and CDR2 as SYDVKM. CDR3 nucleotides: TGTGCCAGCAGTCCGGGACAGAACTATGGCTACACCTTC. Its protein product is CASSPGQNYGYTF.

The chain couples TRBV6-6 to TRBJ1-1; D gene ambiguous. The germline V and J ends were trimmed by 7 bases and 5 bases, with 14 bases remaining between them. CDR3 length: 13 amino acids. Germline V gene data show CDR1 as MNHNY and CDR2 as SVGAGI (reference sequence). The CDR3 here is CASTRIVETEAFF. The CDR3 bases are TGTGCCAGCACCAGAATCGTAGAGACTGAAGCTTTCTTT.

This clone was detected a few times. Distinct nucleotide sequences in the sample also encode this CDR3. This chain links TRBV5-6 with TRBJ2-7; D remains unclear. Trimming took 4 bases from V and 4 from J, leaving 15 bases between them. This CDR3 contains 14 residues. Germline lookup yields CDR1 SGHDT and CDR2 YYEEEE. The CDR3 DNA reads TGTGCCAGCAGCCGAGGAACCGATCTGTACGAGCAGTACTTC. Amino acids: CASSRGTDLYEQYF.

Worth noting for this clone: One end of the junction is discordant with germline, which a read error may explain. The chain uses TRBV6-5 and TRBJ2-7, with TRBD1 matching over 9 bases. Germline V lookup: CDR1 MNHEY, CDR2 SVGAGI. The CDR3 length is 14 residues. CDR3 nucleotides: TGTGCCTGCAGTTTCCCGGGACAGGGAGGGGAGAAATACTTC. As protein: CACSFPGQGGEKYF.

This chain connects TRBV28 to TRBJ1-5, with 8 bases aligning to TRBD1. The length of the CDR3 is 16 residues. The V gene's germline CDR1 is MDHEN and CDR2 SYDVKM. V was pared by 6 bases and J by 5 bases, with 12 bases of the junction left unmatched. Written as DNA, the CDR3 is TGTGCCAGCAGCCTATCAGGACAGGGCAATTATCAGCCCCAGCATTTT. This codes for CASSLSGQGNYQPQHF.

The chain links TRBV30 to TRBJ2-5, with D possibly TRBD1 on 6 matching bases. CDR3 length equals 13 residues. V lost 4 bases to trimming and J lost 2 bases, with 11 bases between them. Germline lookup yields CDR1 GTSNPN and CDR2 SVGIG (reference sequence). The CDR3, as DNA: TGTGCCTGGAACGGGACACCTCAAGAGACCCAGTACTTC. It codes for CAWNGTPQETQYF.

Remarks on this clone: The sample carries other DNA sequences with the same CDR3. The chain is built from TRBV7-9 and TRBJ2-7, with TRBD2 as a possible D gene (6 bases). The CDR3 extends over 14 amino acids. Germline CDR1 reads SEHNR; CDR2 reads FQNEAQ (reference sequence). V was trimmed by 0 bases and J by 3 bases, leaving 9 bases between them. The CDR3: CASSLAGGVYEQYF. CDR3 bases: TGTGCCAGCAGCTTAGCAGGCGGGGTCTACGAGCAGTACTTC.

The CDR3 spells CASSRGGRGAKSTNEKLFF. CDR3 nucleotides: TGTGCCAGCAGTAGGGGGGGCAGAGGAGCGAAGTCAACTAATGAAAAACTGTTTTTT. The rearrangement joins TRBV2 to TRBJ1-4, with a weak D call TRBD1 (6 bases). Trimming left V 5 bases short and J 0 bases short, with 22 bases between. Germline assignment: CDR1 SNHLY and CDR2 FYNNEI. The CDR3 consists of 19 residues.

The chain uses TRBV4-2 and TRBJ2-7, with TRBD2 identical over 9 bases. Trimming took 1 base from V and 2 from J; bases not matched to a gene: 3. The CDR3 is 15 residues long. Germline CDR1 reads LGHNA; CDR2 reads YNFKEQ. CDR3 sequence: CASSQAASGAYEQYF. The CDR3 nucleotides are TGTGCCAGCAGCCAAGCCGCTAGCGGGGCCTACGAGCAGTACTTC.

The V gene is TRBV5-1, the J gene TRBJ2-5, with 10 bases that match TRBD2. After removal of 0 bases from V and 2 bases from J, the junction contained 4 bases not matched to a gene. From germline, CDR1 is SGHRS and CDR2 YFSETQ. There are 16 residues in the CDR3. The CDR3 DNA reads TGCGCCAGCAGCTTGGCCATAGCGGGAGGACAAGAGACCCAGTACTTC. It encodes CASSLAIAGGQETQYF.

The CDR3 reads CSVARGSSSYEQYF. In nucleotides, the CDR3 is TGCAGCGTAGCTAGGGGGTCTAGCTCCTACGAGCAGTACTTC. The chain joins TRBV29-1 to TRBJ2-7, with a tentative D call TRBD1 (6 bases). V shed 6 bases and J shed 0 bases, with 15 bases lying between them. In germline, CDR1 is SQVTM, CDR2 ANQGSEA. The CDR3 runs 14 residues.

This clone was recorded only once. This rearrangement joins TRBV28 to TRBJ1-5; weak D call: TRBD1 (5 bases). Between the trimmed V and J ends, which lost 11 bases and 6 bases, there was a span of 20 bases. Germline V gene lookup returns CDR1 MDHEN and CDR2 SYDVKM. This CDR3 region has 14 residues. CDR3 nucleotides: TGTGCCGCGAGGGCCGGCGGAGGGACTCAGCCCCAGCATTTT. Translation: CAARAGGGTQPQHF.

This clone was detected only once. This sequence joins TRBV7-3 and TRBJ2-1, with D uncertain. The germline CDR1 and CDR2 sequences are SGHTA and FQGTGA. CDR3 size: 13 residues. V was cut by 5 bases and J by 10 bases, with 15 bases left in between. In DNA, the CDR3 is TGTGCCAGCAGCCCGTATCGGCTTATGGAGCAGTTCTTC. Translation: CASSPYRLMEQFF.

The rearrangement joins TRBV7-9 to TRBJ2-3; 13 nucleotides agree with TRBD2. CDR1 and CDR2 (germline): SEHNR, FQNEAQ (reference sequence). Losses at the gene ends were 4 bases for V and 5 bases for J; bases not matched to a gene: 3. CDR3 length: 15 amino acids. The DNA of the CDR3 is TGTGCCAGCAGCTCTCGGACTAGCGGGAGAGATACGCAGTATTTT. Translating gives CASSSRTSGRDTQYF. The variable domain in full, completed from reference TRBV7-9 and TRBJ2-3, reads DTGVSQNPRHKITKRGQNVTFRCDPISEHNRLYWYRQTLGQGPEFLTYFQNEAQLEKSRLLSDRFSAERPKGSFSTLEIQRTEQGDSAMYLCASSSRTSGRDTQYFGPGTRLTVL.

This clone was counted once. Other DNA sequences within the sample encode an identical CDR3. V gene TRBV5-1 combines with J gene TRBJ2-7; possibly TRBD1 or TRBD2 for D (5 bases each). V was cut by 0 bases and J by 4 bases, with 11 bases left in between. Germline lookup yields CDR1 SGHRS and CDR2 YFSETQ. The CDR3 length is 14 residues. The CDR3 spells CASSLVTGPYEQYF. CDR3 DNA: TGCGCCAGCAGCTTGGTCACGGGACCATACGAGCAGTACTTC. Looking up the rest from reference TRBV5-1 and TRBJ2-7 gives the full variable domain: KAGVTQTPRYLIKTRGQQVTLSCSPISGHRSVSWYQQTPGQGLQFLFEYFSETQRNKGNFPGRFSGRQFSNSRSEMNVSTLELGDSALYLCASSLVTGPYEQYFGPGTRLTVT.

CDR3 region: CASTELGGPRNEQFF. The DNA of the CDR3 is TGTGCCAGTACTGAATTGGGAGGGCCTAGGAATGAGCAGTTCTTC. The chain joins TRBV2 to TRBJ2-1, with TRBD2 identical over 7 bases. V was pared by 9 bases and J by 7 bases, with 15 bases of the junction left unmatched. The CDR3 is 15 residues long. The germline gives CDR1 SNHLY, CDR2 FYNNEI. Full variable domain (rest looked up from reference TRBV2 and TRBJ2-1): EPEVTQTPSHQVTQMGQEVILRCVPISNHLYFYWYRQILGQKVEFLVSFYNNEISEKSEIFDDQFSVERPDGSNFTLKIRSTKLEDSAMYFCASTELGGPRNEQFFGPGTRLTVL.

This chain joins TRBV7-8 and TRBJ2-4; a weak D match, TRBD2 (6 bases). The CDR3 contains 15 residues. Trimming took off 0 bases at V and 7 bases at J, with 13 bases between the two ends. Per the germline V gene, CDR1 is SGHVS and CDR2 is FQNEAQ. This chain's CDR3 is CASSLAVGGVNIQYF. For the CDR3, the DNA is TGTGCCAGCAGCTTAGCGGTGGGGGGAGTGAACATTCAGTACTTC. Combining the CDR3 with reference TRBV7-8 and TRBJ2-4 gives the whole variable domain GAGVSQSPRYKVAKRGQDVALRCDPISGHVSLFWYQQALGQGPEFLTYFQNEAQLDKSGLPSDRFFAERPEGSVSTLKIQRTQQEDSAVYLCASSLAVGGVNIQYFGAGTRLSVL.

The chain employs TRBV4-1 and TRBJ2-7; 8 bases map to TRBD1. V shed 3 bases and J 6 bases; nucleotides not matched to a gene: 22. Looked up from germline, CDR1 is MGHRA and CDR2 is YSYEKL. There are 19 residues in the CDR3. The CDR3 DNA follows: TGCGCCAGCAGCCATCGACGATGGACAGGGTCGGGGGAGGTGCCCGAGCAGTACTTC. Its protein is CASSHRRWTGSGEVPEQYF.

The CDR3 protein is CASLARGTAYEQYF. The CDR3 nucleotides read TGTGCCAGCTTGGCAAGAGGGACCGCCTACGAGCAGTACTTC. The rearrangement links TRBV28 to TRBJ2-7, with D tentatively TRBD1 or TRBD2 (5 bases each). V lost 8 bases and J 2 bases, leaving 16 bases between the germline ends. The CDR3 sequence is 14 residues long. The germline V gene encodes CDR1 MDHEN and CDR2 SYDVKM.

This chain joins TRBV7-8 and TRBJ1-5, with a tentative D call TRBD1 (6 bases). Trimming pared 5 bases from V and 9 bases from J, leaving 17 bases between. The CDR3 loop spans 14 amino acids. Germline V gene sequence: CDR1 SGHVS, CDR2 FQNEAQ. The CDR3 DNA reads TGTGCCAGCAGCGCACTCGAAGGGGGGCGGCCCCAGCATTTT. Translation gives CASSALEGGRPQHF.

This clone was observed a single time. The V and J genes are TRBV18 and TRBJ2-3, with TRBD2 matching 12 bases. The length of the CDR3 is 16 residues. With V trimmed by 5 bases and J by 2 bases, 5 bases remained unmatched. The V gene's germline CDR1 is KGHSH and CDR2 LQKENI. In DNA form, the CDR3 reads TGTGCCAGCTCATTTGGACTAGCGGGGTTCACAGATACGCAGTATTTT. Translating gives CASSFGLAGFTDTQYF.

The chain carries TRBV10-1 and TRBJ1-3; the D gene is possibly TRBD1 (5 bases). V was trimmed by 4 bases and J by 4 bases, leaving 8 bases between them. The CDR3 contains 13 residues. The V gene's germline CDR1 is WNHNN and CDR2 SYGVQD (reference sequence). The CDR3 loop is CASSAGPGNTIYF. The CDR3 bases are TGCGCCAGCAGTGCAGGGCCCGGAAACACCATATATTTT.